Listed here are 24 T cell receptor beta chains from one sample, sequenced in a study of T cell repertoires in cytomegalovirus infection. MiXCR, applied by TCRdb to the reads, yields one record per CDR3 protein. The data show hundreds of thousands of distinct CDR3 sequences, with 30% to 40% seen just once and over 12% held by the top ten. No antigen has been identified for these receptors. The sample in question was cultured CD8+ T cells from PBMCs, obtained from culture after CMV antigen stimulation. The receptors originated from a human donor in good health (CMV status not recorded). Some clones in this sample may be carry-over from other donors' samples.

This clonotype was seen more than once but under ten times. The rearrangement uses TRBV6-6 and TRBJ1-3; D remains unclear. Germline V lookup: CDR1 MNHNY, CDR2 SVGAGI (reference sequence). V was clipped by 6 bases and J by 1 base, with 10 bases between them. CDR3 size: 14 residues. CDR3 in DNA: TGTGCCAGCAGCGAGACGCCTTCTGGAAACACCATATATTTT. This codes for CASSETPSGNTIYF.

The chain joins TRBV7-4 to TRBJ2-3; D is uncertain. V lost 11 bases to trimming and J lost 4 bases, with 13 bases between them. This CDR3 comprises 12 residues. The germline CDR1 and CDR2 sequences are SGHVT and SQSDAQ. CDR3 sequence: CAGQPHPDTQYF. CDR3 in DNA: TGTGCCGGCCAACCTCATCCAGATACGCAGTATTTT.

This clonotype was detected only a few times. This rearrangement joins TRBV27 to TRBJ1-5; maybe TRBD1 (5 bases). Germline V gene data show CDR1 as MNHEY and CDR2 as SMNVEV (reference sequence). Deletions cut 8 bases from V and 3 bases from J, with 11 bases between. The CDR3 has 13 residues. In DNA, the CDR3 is TGTGCCAGCCGGGGGTGGCCCAATCAGCCCCAGCATTTT. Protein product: CASRGWPNQPQHF.

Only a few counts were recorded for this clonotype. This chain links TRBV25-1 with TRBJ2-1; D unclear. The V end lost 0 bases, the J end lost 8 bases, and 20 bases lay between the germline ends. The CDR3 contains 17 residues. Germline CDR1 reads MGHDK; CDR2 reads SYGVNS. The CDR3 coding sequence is TGTGCCAGCAGTGAATATCGGGTTAGTCGGTCTAACGATGAGCAGTTCTTC. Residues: CASSEYRVSRSNDEQFF. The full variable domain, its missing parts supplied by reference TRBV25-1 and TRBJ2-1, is EADIYQTPRYLVIGTGKKITLECSQTMGHDKMYWYQQDPGMELHLIHYSYGVNSTEKGDLSSESTVSRIRTEHFPLTLESARPSHTSQYLCASSEYRVSRSNDEQFFGPGTRLTVL.

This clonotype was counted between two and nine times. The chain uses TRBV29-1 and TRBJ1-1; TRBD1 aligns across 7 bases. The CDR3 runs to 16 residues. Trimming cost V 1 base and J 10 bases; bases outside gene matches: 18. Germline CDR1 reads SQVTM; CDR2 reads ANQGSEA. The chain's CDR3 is CSVEASQTGRFERAFF. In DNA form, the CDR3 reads TGCAGCGTTGAAGCATCCCAGACAGGGAGATTCGAACGAGCTTTCTTT.

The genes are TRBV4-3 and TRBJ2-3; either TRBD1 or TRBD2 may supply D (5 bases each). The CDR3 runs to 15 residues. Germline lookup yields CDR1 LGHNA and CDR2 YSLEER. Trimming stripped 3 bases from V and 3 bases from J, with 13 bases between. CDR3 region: CASSHWQGDTDTQYF. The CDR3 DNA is TGCGCCAGCAGCCACTGGCAGGGAGATACAGATACGCAGTATTTT.

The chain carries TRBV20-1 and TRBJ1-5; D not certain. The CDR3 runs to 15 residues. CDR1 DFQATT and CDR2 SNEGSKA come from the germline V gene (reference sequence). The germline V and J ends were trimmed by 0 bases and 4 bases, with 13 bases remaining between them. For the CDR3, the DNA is TGCAGTGCTAGAGAGAGACTTTCGGCAAATCAGCCCCAGCATTTT. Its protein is CSARERLSANQPQHF.

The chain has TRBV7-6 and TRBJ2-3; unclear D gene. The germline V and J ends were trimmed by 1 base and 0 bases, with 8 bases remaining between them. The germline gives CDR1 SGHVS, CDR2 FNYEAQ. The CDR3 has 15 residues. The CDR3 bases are TGTGCCAGCAGCTTAGAACGCGAGAGCACAGATACGCAGTATTTT. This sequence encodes CASSLERESTDTQYF.

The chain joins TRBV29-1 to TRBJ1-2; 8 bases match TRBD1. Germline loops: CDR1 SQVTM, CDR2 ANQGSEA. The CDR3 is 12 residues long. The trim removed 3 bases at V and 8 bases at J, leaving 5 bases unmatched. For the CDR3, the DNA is TGCAGCGTTGACGGGACAGGAGAAGGCTACACCTTC. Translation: CSVDGTGEGYTF.

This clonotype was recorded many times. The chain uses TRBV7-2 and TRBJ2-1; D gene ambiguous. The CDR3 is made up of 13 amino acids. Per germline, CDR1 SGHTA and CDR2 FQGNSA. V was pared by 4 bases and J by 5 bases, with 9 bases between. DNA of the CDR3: TGTGCCAGCAGCTCTGACATAAACAATGAGCAGTTCTTC. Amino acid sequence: CASSSDINNEQFF.

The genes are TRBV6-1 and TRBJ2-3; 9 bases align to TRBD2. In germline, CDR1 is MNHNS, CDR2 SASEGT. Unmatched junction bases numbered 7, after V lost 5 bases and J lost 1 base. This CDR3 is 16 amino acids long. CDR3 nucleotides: TGTGCCAGCAGTTGGGTAGCGGGGGAGGGCACAGATACGCAGTATTTT. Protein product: CASSWVAGEGTDTQYF.

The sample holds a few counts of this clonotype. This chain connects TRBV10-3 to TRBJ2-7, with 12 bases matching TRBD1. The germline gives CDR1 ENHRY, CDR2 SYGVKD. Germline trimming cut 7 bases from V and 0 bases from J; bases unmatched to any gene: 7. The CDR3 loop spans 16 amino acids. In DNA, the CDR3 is TGTGCCATCAATCCGACGGGACAGGGGGCCTCCTACGAGCAGTACTTC. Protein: CAINPTGQGASYEQYF.

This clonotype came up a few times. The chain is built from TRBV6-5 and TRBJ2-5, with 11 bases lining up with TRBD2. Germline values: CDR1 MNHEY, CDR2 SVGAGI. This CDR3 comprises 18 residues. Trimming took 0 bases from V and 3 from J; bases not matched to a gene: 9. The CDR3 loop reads CASSYSTSGGQGKETQYF. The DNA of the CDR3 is TGTGCCAGCAGTTACTCCACTAGCGGGGGCCAAGGGAAAGAGACCCAGTACTTC.

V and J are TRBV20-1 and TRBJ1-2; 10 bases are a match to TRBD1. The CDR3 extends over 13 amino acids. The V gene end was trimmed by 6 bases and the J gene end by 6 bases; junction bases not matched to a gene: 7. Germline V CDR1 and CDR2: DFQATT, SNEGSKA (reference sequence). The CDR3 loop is CSATDRGLDGYTF. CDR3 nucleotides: TGCAGTGCCACGGACAGGGGGTTAGATGGCTACACCTTC.

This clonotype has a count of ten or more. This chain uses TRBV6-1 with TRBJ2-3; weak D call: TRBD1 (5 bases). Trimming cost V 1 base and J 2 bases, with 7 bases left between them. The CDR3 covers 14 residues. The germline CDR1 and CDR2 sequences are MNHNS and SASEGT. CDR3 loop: CASSEVTATDTQYF. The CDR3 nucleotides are TGTGCCAGCAGTGAAGTGACAGCCACAGATACGCAGTATTTT.

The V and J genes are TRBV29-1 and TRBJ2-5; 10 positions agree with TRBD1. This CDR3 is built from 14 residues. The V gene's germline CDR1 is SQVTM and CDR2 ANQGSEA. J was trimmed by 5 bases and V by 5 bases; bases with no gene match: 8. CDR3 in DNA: TGCAGCGTTACCGGGACAGGGGCAGGGGAGACCCAGTACTTC. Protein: CSVTGTGAGETQYF.

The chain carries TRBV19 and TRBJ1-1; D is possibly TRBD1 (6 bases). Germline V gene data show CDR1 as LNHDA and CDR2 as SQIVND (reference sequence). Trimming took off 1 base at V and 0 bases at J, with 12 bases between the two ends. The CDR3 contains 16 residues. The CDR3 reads CASSIGSGVLNTEAFF. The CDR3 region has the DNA TGTGCCAGTAGTATAGGCTCAGGGGTGTTGAACACTGAAGCTTTCTTT.

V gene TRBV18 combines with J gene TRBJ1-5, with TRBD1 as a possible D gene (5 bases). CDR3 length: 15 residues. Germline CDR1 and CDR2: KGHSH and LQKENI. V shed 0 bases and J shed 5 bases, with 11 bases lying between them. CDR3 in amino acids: CASSPPGTGYQPQHF. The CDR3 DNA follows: TGTGCCAGCTCACCACCGGGGACCGGGTATCAGCCCCAGCATTTT.

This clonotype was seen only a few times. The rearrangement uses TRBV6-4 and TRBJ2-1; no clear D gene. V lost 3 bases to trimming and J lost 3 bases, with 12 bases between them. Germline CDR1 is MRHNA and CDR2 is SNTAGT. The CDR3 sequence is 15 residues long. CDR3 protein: CASSESLAVYNEQFF. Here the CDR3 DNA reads TGTGCCAGCAGTGAAAGCTTGGCAGTCTACAATGAGCAGTTCTTC.

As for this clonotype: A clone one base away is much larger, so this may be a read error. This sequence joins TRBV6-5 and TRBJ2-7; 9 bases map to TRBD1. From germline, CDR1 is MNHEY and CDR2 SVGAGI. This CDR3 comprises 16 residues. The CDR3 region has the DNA TGTGCCAACAGTCTCGGGACAGGGACATTTTCTTACGAGCAGTACTTC. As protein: CANSLGTGTFSYEQYF.

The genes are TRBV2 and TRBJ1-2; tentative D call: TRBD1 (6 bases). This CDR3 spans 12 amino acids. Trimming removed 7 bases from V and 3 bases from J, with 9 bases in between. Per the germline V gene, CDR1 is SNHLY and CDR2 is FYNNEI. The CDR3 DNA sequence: TGTGCCAGCATAAAGGGGGACTATGGCTACACCTTC. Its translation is CASIKGDYGYTF. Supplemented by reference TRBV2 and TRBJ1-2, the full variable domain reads EPEVTQTPSHQVTQMGQEVILRCVPISNHLYFYWYRQILGQKVEFLVSFYNNEISEKSEIFDDQFSVERPDGSNFTLKIRSTKLEDSAMYFCASIKGDYGYTFGSGTRLTVV.

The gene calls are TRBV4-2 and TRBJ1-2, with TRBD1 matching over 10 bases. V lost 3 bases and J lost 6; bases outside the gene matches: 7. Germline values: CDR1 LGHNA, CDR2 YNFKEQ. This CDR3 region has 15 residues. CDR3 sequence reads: CASSHPGQGHNGYTF. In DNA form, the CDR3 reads TGTGCCAGCAGCCATCCGGGACAGGGGCACAATGGCTACACCTTC.

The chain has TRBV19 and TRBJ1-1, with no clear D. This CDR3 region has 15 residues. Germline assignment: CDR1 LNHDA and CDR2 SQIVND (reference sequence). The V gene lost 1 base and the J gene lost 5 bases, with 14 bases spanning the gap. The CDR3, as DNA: TGTGCCAGTAGTATAGGCCTCGGGATGGAAACTGAAGCTTTCTTT. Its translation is CASSIGLGMETEAFF.

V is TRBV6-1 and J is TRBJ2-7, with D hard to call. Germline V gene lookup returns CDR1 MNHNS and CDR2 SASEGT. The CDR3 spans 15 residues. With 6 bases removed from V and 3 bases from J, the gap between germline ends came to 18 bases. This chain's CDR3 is CASSPQGIGFYEQYF. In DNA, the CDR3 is TGTGCCAGCAGCCCTCAAGGGATAGGGTTCTACGAGCAGTACTTC.